This TCR beta chain derives from a study of blood T cell repertoires in COVID-19. This CDR3 spans 12 amino acids. Authors' processing steps: Amplification from reference gene primers served as the basis for estimated nucleated cell counts. The protocol was immunoSEQ multiplex PCR, while the TCRdb copy is restricted to in-frame clones and leaves out a portion. Clone size and the V and J calls come from that table; the DNA yielded D and trimming. The data show approximately 230,000 clones, just over 85% seen once. The chain joins TRBV21-1 to TRBJ2-4; the tabulated D call, TRBD2, remains unverified against the DNA. TRBV21-1 is described as a pseudogene. Material for sequencing was peripheral blood. The sequence came from an older man with acute or convalescent COVID-19. CDR3 loop: CASSKEAGSTYF. The CDR3 nucleotides read TGTGCCAGCAGCAAAGAGGCGGGATCGACGTACTTC.